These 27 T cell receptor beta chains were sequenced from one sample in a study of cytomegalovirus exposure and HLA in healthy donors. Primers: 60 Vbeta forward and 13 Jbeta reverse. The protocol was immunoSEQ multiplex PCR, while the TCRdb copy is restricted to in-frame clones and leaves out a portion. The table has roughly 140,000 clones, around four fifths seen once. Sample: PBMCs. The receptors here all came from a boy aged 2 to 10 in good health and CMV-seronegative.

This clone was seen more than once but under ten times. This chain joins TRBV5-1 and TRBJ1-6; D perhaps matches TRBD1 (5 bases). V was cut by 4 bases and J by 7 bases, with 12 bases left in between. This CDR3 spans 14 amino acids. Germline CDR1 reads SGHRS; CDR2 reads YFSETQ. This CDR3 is CASSPRDSNSPLHF. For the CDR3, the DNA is TGCGCCAGCAGCCCCCGGGACTCCAATTCACCCCTCCACTTT.

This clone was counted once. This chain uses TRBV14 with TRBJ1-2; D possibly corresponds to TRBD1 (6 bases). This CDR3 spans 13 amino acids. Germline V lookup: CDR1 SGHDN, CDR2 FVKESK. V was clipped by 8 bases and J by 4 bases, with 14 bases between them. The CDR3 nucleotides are TGTGCCAGCTCGACAGGCGAACTCTATGGCTACACCTTC. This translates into CASSTGELYGYTF.

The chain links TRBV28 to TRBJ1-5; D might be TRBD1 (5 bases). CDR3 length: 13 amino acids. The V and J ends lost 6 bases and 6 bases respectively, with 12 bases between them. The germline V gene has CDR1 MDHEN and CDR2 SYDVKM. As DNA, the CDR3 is TGTGCCAGCAGCTTCGGGGGGGTTCAGCCCCAGCATTTT. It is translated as CASSFGGVQPQHF.

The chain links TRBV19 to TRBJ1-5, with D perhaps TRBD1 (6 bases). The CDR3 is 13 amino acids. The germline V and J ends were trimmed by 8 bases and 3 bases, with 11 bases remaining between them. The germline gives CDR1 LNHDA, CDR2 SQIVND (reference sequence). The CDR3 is CASSAGVNQPQHF. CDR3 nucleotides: TGTGCCAGTTCAGCAGGGGTCAATCAGCCCCAGCATTTT.

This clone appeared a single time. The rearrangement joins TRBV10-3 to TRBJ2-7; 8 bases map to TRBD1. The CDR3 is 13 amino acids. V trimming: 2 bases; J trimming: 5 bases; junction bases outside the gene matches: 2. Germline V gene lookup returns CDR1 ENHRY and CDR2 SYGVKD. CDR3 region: CAISEDRGHEQYF. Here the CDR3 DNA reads TGTGCCATCAGTGAGGACAGGGGCCACGAGCAGTACTTC.

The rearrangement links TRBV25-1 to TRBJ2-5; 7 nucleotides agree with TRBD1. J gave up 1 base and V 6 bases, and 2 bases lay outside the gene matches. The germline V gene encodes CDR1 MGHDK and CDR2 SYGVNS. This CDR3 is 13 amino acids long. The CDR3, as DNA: TGTGCCAGCAGGCGGACAGGCCAAGAGACCCAGTACTTC. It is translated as CASRRTGQETQYF.

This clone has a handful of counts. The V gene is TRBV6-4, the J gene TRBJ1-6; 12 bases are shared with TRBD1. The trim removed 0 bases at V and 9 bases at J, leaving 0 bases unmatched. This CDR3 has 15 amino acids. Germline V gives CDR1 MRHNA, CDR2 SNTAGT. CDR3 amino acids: CASSDSGQGASPLHF. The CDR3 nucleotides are TGTGCCAGCAGTGACTCGGGACAGGGGGCTTCACCCCTCCACTTT.

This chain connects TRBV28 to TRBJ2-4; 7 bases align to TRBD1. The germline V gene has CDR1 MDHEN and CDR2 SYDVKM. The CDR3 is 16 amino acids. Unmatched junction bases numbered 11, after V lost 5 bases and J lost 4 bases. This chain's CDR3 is CASSGSLGTDKNIQYF. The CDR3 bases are TGTGCCAGCAGTGGATCCCTCGGGACAGATAAAAACATTCAGTACTTC.

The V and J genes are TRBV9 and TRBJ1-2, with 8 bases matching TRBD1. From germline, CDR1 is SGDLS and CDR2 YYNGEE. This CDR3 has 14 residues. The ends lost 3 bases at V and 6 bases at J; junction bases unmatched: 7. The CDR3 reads CASSASGGSDGYTF. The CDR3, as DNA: TGTGCCAGCAGCGCCTCAGGGGGCTCTGATGGCTACACCTTC. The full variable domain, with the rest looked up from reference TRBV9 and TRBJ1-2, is DSGVTQTPKHLITATGQRVTLRCSPRSGDLSVYWYQQSLDQGLQFLIQYYNGEERAKGNILERFSAQQFPDLHSELNLSSLELGDSALYFCASSASGGSDGYTFGSGTRLTVV.

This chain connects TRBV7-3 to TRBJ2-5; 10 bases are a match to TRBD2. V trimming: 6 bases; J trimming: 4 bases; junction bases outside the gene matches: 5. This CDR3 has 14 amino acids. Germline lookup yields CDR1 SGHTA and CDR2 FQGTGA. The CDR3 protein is CASRPSGSRETQYF. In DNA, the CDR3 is TGTGCCAGCAGACCTAGCGGGAGTCGAGAGACCCAGTACTTC.

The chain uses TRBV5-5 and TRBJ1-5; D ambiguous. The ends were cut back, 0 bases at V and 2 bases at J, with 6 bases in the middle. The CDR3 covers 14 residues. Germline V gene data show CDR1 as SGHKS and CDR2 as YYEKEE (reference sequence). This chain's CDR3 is CASSLDFRNQPQHF. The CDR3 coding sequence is TGTGCCAGCAGCTTGGACTTCCGCAATCAGCCCCAGCATTTT.

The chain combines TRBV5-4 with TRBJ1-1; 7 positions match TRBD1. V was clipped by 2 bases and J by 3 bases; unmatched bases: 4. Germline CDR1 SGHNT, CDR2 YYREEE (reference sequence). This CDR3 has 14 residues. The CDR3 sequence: CASSLTGVDTEAFF. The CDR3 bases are TGTGCCAGCAGCTTAACAGGGGTGGACACTGAAGCTTTCTTT.

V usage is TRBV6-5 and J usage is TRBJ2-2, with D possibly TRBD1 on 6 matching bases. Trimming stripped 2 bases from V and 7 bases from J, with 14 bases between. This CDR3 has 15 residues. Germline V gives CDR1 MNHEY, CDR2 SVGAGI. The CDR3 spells CASSYGSQGSGELFF. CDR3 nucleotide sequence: TGTGCCAGCAGTTACGGAAGCCAGGGGAGCGGGGAGCTGTTTTTT.

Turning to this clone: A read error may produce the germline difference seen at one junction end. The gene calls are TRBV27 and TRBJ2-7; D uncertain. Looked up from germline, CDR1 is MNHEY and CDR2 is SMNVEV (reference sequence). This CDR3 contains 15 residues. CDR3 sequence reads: CASSFQPLELNSSVF. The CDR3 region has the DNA TGTGCCAGCAGTTTTCAACCCCTGGAATTAAATAGCTCAGTGTTC.

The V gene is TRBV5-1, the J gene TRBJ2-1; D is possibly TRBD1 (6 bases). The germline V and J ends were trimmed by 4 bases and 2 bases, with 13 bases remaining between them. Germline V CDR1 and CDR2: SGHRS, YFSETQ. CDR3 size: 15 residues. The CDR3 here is CASSPGDRPYNEQFF. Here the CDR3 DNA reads TGCGCCAGCAGCCCAGGGGATAGGCCCTACAATGAGCAGTTCTTC.

The CDR3 loop reads CASSGQGNIQYF. The CDR3, as DNA: TGCGCCAGCAGCGGACAGGGAAACATTCAGTACTTC. The chain links TRBV5-1 to TRBJ2-4; 8 nucleotides align to TRBD1. CDR1 and CDR2 from the germline V gene are SGHRS and YFSETQ. CDR3 length: 12 residues. The trim removed 4 bases at V and 6 bases at J, leaving 0 bases unmatched.

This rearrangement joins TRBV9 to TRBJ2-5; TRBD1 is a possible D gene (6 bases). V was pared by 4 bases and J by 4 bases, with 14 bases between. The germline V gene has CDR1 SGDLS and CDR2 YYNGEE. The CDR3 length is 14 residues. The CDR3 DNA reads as TGTGCCAGCAGCCCACAGGGTATTCGAGAGACCCAGTACTTC. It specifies CASSPQGIRETQYF.

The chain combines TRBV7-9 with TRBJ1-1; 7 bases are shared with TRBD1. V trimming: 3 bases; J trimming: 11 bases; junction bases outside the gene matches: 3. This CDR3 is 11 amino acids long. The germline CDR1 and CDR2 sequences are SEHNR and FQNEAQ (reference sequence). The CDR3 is CASSLTGLAFF. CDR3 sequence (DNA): TGTGCCAGCAGCTTGACAGGGTTGGCTTTCTTT.

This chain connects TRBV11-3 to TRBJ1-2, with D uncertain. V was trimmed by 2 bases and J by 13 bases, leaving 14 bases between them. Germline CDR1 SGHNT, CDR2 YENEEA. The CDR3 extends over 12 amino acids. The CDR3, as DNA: TGTGCCAGCAGCTTATACGTGCGGGAGTTCACCTTC. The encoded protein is CASSLYVREFTF.

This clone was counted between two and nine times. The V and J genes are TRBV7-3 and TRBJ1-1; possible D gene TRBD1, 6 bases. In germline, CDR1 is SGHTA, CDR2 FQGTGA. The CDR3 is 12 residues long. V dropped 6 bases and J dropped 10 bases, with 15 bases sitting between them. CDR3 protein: CASSLQGGGAFF. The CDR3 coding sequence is TGTGCCAGCAGTCTCCAGGGAGGGGGAGCTTTCTTT.

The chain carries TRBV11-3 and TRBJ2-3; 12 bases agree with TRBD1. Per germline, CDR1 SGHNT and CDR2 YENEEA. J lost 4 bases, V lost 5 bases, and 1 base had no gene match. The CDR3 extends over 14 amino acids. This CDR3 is CASSGTGGPDTQYF. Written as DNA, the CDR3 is TGTGCCAGCAGCGGGACAGGGGGCCCAGATACGCAGTATTTT.

The CDR3 protein is CASSLDQPQHF. CDR3 DNA: TGTGCCAGCAGCCTCGATCAGCCCCAGCATTTT. This sequence joins TRBV7-3 and TRBJ1-5; D gene uncertain. The germline V gene encodes CDR1 SGHTA and CDR2 FQGTGA. The CDR3 is 11 amino acids. Trimming took 5 bases from V and 5 from J, leaving 4 bases between them.

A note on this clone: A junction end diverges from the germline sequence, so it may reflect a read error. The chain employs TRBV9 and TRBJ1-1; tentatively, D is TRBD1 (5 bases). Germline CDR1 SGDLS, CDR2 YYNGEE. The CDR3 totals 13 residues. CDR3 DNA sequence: TGTGCCAGCAGCGTTTACAGGAACTCTGAAGCTTTCTTT. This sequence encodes CASSVYRNSEAFF.

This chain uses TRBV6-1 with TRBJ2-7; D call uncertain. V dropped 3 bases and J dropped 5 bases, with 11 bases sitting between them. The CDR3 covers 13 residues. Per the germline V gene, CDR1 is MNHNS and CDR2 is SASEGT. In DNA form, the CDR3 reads TGTGCCAGCAGTGAGACATTAACCCACGAGCAGTACTTC. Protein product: CASSETLTHEQYF.

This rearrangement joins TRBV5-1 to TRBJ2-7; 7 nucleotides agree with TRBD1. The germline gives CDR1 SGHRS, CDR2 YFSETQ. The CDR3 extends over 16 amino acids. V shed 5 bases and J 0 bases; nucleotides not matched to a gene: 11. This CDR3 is CASRGTGVPLSYEQYF. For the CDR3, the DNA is TGCGCCAGCAGAGGAACAGGGGTTCCCCTCTCCTACGAGCAGTACTTC.

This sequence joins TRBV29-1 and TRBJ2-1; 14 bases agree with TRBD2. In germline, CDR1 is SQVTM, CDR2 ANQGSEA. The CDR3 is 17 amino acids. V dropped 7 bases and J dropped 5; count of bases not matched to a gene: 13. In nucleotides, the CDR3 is TGCAGCGCCGGGGGGACTAGCGGGGGACACAATCACAATGAGCAGTTCTTC. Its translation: CSAGGTSGGHNHNEQFF.

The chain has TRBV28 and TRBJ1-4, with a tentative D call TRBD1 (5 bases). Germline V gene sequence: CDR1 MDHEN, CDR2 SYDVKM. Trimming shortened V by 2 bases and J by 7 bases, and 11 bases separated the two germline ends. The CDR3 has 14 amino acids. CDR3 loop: CASSLGGNGEKLFF. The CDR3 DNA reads TGTGCCAGCAGTTTAGGGGGGAACGGTGAAAAACTGTTTTTT.